Below, 14 T cell receptor beta chains from the same sample are listed, as sequenced in a study of Graves' ophthalmopathy and Graves' hyperthyroidism. Amplification from RNA transcripts yielded the TCR beta CDR3 regions. HTBI-primed RT-PCR formed the first round, and a multiplex PCR formed the second. TCRdb re-called the multiplex PCR reads through MiXCR, storing one row per CDR3 protein. This table holds about 660,000 distinct CDR3 sequences, about two fifths found once. The sequenced sample was peripheral blood. Every receptor here comes from an adult man with Graves' ophthalmopathy.

This clonotype was seen at least ten times. V usage is TRBV2 and J usage is TRBJ2-7; 10 bases fit TRBD2. CDR3 size: 14 residues. Per germline, CDR1 SNHLY and CDR2 FYNNEI. V lost 2 bases, J lost 5 bases, and 3 bases stayed unmatched. The CDR3 nucleotides read TGTGCCAGCAGTGAACTCAGCGGGAGGGACGAGCAGTACTTC. It translates to CASSELSGRDEQYF.

The V gene is TRBV5-1, the J gene TRBJ2-5, with no clear D. Germline V gives CDR1 SGHRS, CDR2 YFSETQ. This CDR3 is built from 12 residues. The V gene lost 6 bases and the J gene lost 1 base, with 7 bases spanning the gap. Here the CDR3 reads CASTSLQETQYF. The CDR3 DNA sequence: TGCGCCAGCACTAGTCTCCAAGAGACCCAGTACTTC. Full variable domain (outside the CDR3, taken from reference TRBV5-1 and TRBJ2-5): KAGVTQTPRYLIKTRGQQVTLSCSPISGHRSVSWYQQTPGQGLQFLFEYFSETQRNKGNFPGRFSGRQFSNSRSEMNVSTLELGDSALYLCASTSLQETQYFGPGTRLLVL.

As for this clonotype: The junction departs from germline at one end; a sequencing error may be responsible. This chain connects TRBV9 to TRBJ2-2; TRBD1 aligns across 8 bases. This CDR3 region has 16 residues. Germline CDR1 and CDR2: SGDLS and YYNGEE. The DNA for the CDR3 is TGTGCCAGCGGCGTACGACGGGACAGGAGCACCGGGGAGCTGTTTTTT. Translated: CASGVRRDRSTGELFF. The whole variable domain, remainder taken from reference TRBV9 and TRBJ2-2, is DSGVTQTPKHLITATGQRVTLRCSPRSGDLSVYWYQQSLDQGLQFLIQYYNGEERAKGNILERFSAQQFPDLHSELNLSSLELGDSALYFCASGVRRDRSTGELFFGEGSRLTVL.

Of note for this clonotype: A read error is possible here, since a much larger clone lies one base away. The V gene is TRBV20-1, the J gene TRBJ1-5; the D gene is possibly TRBD1 (5 bases). V lost 2 bases and J 6 bases, leaving 17 bases between the germline ends. The germline gives CDR1 DFQATT, CDR2 SNEGSKA (reference sequence). This CDR3 region has 15 residues. The CDR3 region has the DNA TGCAGTGCTAGAAGCGCAGGGAAGGCGGCTCAGCCCCAGCATTTT. Amino acid sequence: CSARSAGKAAQPQHF.

The gene calls are TRBV5-4 and TRBJ1-6, with D perhaps TRBD1 (5 bases). In germline, CDR1 is SGHNT, CDR2 YYREEE (reference sequence). This CDR3 contains 16 residues. V dropped 3 bases and J dropped 6 bases, with 16 bases sitting between them. CDR3 in DNA: TGTGCCAGCAGCTCTCCGTCGGGGGGGGGTAATTCACCCCTCCACTTT. This codes for CASSSPSGGGNSPLHF.

This clonotype was found a few times. Germline and junction disagree at one end, which may indicate a read error. The chain has TRBV15 and TRBJ2-6; D call uncertain. From germline, CDR1 is LNHNV and CDR2 YYDKDF (reference sequence). The CDR3 sequence is 12 residues long. CDR3 DNA sequence: TGTGCCACCAGCAGAGATTTGGGCACTGAAGCTTTC. Translated, it gives CATSRDLGTEAF.

This clonotype has ten or more counts. The J gene is TRBJ1-4, the V gene TRBV7-6, with TRBD1 matching over 7 bases. The germline CDR1 and CDR2 sequences are SGHVS and FNYEAQ. V dropped 2 bases and J dropped 6; count of bases not matched to a gene: 6. The CDR3 is made up of 15 amino acids. The CDR3 region has the DNA TGTGCCAGCAGCTTAAGCGGGCAGGGGGATGAAAAACTGTTTTTT. Protein: CASSLSGQGDEKLFF. The complete variable domain, with remaining parts taken from reference TRBV7-6 and TRBJ1-4, reads GAGVSQSPRYKVTKRGQDVALRCDPISGHVSLYWYRQALGQGPEFLTYFNYEAQQDKSGLPNDRFSAERPEGSISTLTIQRTEQRDSAMYRCASSLSGQGDEKLFFGSGTQLSVL.

This clonotype was detected many times. The chain carries TRBV5-5 and TRBJ2-5; D is possibly TRBD2 (6 bases). V was clipped by 4 bases and J by 5 bases, with 15 bases between them. The CDR3 totals 14 residues. Germline CDR1 reads SGHKS; CDR2 reads YYEKEE (reference sequence). This CDR3 reads CASSHRTGGETQYF. The CDR3 coding sequence is TGTGCCAGCAGCCACAGGACTGGAGGGGAGACCCAGTACTTC.

Comments on this clonotype: In this CDR3 the conserved last residue, phenylalanine or tryptophan, is missing, so a read error is likely. Because the CDR3's place on the DNA is in doubt, the DNA is left out and the CDR3 is given as listed by TCRdb. The V and J genes are TRBV7-3 and TRBJ1-4. The CDR3 contains 9 residues when both ends are counted. CDR1 SGHTA and CDR2 FQGTGA come from the germline V gene. CDR3 protein: CASSLAGSY.

CDR3 in amino acids: CATSSRDRTGSGYTF. In DNA form, the CDR3 reads TGTGCCACCAGCAGCCGGGACCGGACAGGGTCAGGCTACACCTTC. The V gene is TRBV15, the J gene TRBJ1-2; 8 bases map to TRBD1. Germline V CDR1 and CDR2: LNHNV, YYDKDF (reference sequence). The CDR3 is made up of 15 amino acids. J lost 8 bases, V lost 3 bases, and 11 bases had no gene match. Variable domain in full (rest from reference TRBV15 and TRBJ1-2): DAMVIQNPRYQVTQFGKPVTLSCSQTLNHNVMYWYQQKSSQAPKLLFHYYDKDFNNEADTPDNFQSRRPNTSFCFLDIRSPGLGDTAMYLCATSSRDRTGSGYTFGSGTRLTVV.

This clonotype was seen ten or more times. The chain recombines TRBV7-2 with TRBJ2-7; a weak D match, TRBD2 (5 bases). Per germline, CDR1 SGHTA and CDR2 FQGNSA. Trimming stripped 1 base from V and 6 bases from J, with 16 bases between. The CDR3 has 15 amino acids. DNA for the CDR3: TGTGCCAGCAGCTTAGTGCCAGCCTCGAGCGGCGAGCAGTACTTC. Protein product: CASSLVPASSGEQYF.

This clonotype was observed at least ten times. This CDR3 reads CASSSSGQGVSIYGYTF. The CDR3 nucleotides read TGTGCCAGCAGCTCCTCGGGACAGGGAGTATCTATCTATGGCTACACCTTC. The chain uses TRBV7-9 and TRBJ1-2; 9 bases map to TRBD1. CDR1 is SEHNR, CDR2 FQNEAQ, per germline (reference sequence). Losses at the gene ends were 4 bases for V and 4 bases for J; bases not matched to a gene: 13. This CDR3 has 17 amino acids.

This clonotype was seen ten or more times. In nucleotides, the CDR3 is TGTGCCAGCAGACGGGGGACAGTGGGCGAAAAACTGTTTTTT. This codes for CASRRGTVGEKLFF. The rearrangement joins TRBV7-8 to TRBJ1-4; TRBD1 agrees at 7 bases. V shed 6 bases and J 8 bases; nucleotides not matched to a gene: 9. Germline V gene data show CDR1 as SGHVS and CDR2 as FQNEAQ. The CDR3 is 14 residues long.

The chain couples TRBV19 to TRBJ2-3, with 7 nucleotides matching TRBD2. The CDR3 sequence is 16 residues long. V was pared by 5 bases and J by 0 bases, with 8 bases of the junction left unmatched. CDR1 is LNHDA, CDR2 SQIVND, per germline (reference sequence). CDR3 residues: CASSVPAGTSTDTQYF. DNA for the CDR3: TGTGCCAGTAGTGTCCCAGCGGGGACTAGCACAGATACGCAGTATTTT.